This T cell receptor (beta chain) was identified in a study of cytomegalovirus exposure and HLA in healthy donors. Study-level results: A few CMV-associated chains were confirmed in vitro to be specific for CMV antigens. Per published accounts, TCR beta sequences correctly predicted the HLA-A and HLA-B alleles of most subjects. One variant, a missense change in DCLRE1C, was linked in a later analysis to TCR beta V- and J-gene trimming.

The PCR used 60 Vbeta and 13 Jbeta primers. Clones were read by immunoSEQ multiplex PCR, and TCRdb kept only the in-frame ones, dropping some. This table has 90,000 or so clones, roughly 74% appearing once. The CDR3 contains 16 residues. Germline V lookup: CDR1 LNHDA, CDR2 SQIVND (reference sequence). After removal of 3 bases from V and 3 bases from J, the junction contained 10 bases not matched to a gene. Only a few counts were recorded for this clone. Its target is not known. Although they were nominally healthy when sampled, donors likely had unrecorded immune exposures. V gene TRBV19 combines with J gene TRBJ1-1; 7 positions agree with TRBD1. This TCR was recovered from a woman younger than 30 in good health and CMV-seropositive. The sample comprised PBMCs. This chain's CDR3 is CASSIPRGTGDTEAFF. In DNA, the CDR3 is TGTGCCAGTAGTATTCCCAGGGGCACAGGGGACACTGAAGCTTTCTTT. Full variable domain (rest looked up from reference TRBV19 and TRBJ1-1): DGGITQSPKYLFRKEGQNVTLSCEQNLNHDAMYWYRQDPGQGLRLIYYSQIVNDFQKGDIAEGYSVSREKKESFPLTVTSAQKNPTAFYLCASSIPRGTGDTEAFFGQGTRLTVV.